This T cell receptor (beta chain) was profiled in a study of cytomegalovirus exposure and HLA in healthy donors. Note on this clone: What it binds is not known.

CDR1 and CDR2 from the germline V gene are LGHNA and YNFKEQ. V shed 2 bases, J shed 0 bases, and the junction held 2 bases outside the gene matches. The length of the CDR3 is 15 residues. Primers included in the PCR were 60 Vbeta and 13 Jbeta primers. Sequencing was performed with immunoSEQ multiplex PCR; in TCRdb, only in-frame clones are kept and a portion is missing. The sample has approximately 100,000 clones, roughly three quarters seen once. Healthy bone marrow donors formed the donor group. Study-wide results and caveats: Sequencing likely generated an artifact that appeared as a cluster of highly shared sequence variants. Among TCR beta chains of equal frequency, HLA-associated ones were more clonally expanded in a later analysis. When analyzed later, the rates of TCR association showed variation by HLA locus, with DRB1 the most and HLA-C the fewest.

The sequence was obtained from a woman in her thirties or forties in good health and CMV-seronegative. Source material: PBMCs. This chain links TRBV4-2 with TRBJ2-3, with 7 nucleotides matching TRBD2. The CDR3 DNA is TGTGCCAGCAGCCAACTTAGCGGGAGCACAGATACGCAGTATTTT. Translating gives CASSQLSGSTDTQYF.